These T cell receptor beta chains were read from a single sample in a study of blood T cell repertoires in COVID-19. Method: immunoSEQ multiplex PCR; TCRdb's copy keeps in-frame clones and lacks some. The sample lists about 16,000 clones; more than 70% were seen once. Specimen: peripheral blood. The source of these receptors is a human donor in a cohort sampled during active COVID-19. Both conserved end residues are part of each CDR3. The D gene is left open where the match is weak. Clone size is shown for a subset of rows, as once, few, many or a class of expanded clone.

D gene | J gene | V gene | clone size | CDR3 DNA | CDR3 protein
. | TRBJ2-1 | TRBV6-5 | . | TGTGCCAGCAGCCCCTTCTGGGCAGGCTCCAATGAGCAGTTCTTC | CASSPFWAGSNEQFF
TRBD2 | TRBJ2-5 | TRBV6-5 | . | TGTGCCAGCAGTTACTTAGCGGGGGGAAAAGAGACCCAGTACTTC | CASSYLAGGKETQYF
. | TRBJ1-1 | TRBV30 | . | TGTGTCCGGCGTAGGGGCACTGAAGCTTTCTTT | CVRRRGTEAFF
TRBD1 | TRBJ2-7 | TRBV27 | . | TGTGCCAGCAGTTCTGGACAGGGCGGCGAGCAGTACTTC | CASSSGQGGEQYF
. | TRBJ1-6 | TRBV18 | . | TGTGCCAGCTCCCCCAATACAGGCCCAGAATCACCCCTCCACTTT | CASSPNTGPESPLHF
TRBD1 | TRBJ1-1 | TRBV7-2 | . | TGTGCCAGCAGCTCAGCTGGACAGGGGGGTATCACTGAAGCTTTCTTT | CASSSAGQGGITEAFF
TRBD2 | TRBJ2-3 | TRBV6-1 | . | TGTGCCAGCAGTGAGACTAGCGGGGGGGCCACAGATACGCAGTATTTT | CASSETSGGATDTQYF
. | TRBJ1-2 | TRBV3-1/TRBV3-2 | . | TGTGCCAGCAGCCAAGACCCCGGGGGGACAAGGGGTGGCTACACCTTC | CASSQDPGGTRGGYTF
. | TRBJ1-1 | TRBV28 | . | TGTGCCAGCAGTTCTCCTGGGCAGGAAGCTTTCTTT | CASSSPGQEAFF
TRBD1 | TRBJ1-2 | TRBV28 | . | TGTGCCAGCAGAGAAGGACAGGGAAGTAACTATGGCTACACCTTC | CASREGQGSNYGYTF
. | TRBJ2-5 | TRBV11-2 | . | TGTGCCAGCAGCTCATTGAAATCAGAGGTGCAGACCCAGTACTTC | CASSSLKSEVQTQYF
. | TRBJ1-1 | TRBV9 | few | TGTGCCAGCAGCGTAGGGTCGGGGACTGAAGCTTTCTTT | CASSVGSGTEAFF
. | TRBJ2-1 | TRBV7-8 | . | TGTGCCAGCAGCTTAGCGCGGGGACTCCGATACAATGAGCAGTTCTTC | CASSLARGLRYNEQFF
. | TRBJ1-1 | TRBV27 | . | TGTGCCAGCAGTGGCAGGGATTTTGACACTGAAGCTTTCTTT | CASSGRDFDTEAFF
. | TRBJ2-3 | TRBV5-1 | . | TGCGCCAGCAGCTTGGCTGCAGCGAGCACAGATACGCAGTATTTT | CASSLAAASTDTQYF
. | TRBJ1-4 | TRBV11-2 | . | TGTGCCAGCAGCCCTAGGCGGGACTCGGAAAAACTGTTTTTT | CASSPRRDSEKLFF
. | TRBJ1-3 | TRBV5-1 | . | TGCGCCAGCAGCCCCGGGTCCTCTGGAAACACCATATATTTT | CASSPGSSGNTIYF
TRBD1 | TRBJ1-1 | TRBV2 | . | TGTGCCAGCAGTGTCACAGGGGGGACTGAAGCTTTCTTT | CASSVTGGTEAFF
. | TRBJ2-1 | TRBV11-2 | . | TGTGCCAGCAGCTTACACGCGGTGACCTACAATGAGCAGTTCTTC | CASSLHAVTYNEQFF
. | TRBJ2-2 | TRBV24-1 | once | TGTGCCACCAGTGACGGGGGAGGAAACACCGGGGAGCTGTTTTTT | CATSDGGGNTGELFF
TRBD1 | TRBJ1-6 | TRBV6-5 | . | TGTGCCAGCAGACGGGGACAGGACAATTCACCCCTCCACTTT | CASRRGQDNSPLHF
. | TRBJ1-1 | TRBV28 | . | TGTGCCAGCAGTTTATCTCGGGGTGAAGCTTTCTTT | CASSLSRGEAFF
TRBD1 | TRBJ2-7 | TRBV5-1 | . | TGCGCCAGCAGCGGGGGACAGTCCAGCGAGCAGTACTTC | CASSGGQSSEQYF
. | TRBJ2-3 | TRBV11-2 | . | TGTGCCAGCAGGGGGCCAACGCAGTATTTT | CASRGPTQYF
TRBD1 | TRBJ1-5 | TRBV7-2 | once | TGTGCCAGCAGCTTACACCGGGACAGGGGAAGCAATCAGCCCCAGCATTTT | CASSLHRDRGSNQPQHF
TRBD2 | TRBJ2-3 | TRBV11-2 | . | TGTGCCAGCAGCTTTTCTCCCCCCAAAGCGGGGGGCAGCACAGATACGCAGTATTTT | CASSFSPPKAGGSTDTQYF
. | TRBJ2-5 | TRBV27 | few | TGTGCCAGCAGAGAGGCAGGGAAGAAGACCCAGTACTTC | CASREAGKKTQYF
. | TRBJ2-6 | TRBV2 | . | TGTGCCACTGCCGGGAGCCAGGCCGAATCTGGGGCCAACGTCCTGACTTTC | CATAGSQAESGANVLTF
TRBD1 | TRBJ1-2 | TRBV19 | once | TGTGCCAGTCAGACCGGGACAGGGTATAACTATGGCTACACCTTC | CASQTGTGYNYGYTF
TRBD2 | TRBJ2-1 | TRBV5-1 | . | TGCGCCAGCAGCTTGGCTAGCGGATTCTACAATGAGCAGTTCTTC | CASSLASGFYNEQFF
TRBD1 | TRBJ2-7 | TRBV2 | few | TGTGCCAGCAGTGATCCGGGACAGGGTGCGTCTTTGTCCTACGAGCAGTACTTC | CASSDPGQGASLSYEQYF
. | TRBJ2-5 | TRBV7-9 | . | TGTGCCAGCAGCCGGCGACTCGCTGAAGAGACCCAGTACTTC | CASSRRLAEETQYF
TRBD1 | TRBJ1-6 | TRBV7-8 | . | TGTGCCAGCAGCCCAATGGGACAGTATAATTCACCCCTCCACTTT | CASSPMGQYNSPLHF